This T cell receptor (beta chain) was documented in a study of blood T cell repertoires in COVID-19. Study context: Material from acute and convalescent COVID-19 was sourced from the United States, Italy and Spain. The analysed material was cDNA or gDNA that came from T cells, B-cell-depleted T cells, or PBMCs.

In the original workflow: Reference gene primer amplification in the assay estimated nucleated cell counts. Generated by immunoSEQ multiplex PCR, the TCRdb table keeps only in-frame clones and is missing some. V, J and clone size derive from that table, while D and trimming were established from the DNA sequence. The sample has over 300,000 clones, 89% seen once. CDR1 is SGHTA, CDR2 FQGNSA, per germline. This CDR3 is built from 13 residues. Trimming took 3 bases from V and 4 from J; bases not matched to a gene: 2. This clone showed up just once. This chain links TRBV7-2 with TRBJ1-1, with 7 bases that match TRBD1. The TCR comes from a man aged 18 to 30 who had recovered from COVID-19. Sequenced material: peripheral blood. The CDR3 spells CASSLGQFTEAFF. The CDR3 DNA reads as TGTGCCAGCAGCTTGGGACAGTTCACTGAAGCTTTCTTT.